A single T cell receptor beta chain is shown here with its context. At cycle 4 day 1, cycle 7 day 1, and baseline, blood was sampled. Using immunoSEQ multiplex PCR, the repertoire was profiled, and TCRdb retains in-frame clones only, with some absent. Altogether tens of thousands of clones are present, 86% being singletons, with the ten largest covering 0.99%. The data were taken from a study of OX40 agonist ivuxolimab in advanced cancers. Germline V lookup: CDR1 LNHDA, CDR2 SQIVND (reference sequence). The CDR3 spans 17 residues. Trimming shortened V by 4 bases and J by 2 bases, and 18 bases separated the two germline ends.

This sample comprised CD4+ or CD8+ T cells sorted from blood, obtained in a trial of the OX40 agonist ivuxolimab. This TCR was sampled from an adult with an advanced solid tumor such as melanoma, head and neck, liver or kidney cancer. J is TRBJ2-4 and V is TRBV19; perhaps TRBD1 as D (5 bases). CDR3 sequence reads: CASSKRLQGATKNIQYF. The CDR3 DNA sequence: TGTGCCAGTAGTAAACGTCTTCAGGGCGCCACCAAAAACATTCAGTACTTC.